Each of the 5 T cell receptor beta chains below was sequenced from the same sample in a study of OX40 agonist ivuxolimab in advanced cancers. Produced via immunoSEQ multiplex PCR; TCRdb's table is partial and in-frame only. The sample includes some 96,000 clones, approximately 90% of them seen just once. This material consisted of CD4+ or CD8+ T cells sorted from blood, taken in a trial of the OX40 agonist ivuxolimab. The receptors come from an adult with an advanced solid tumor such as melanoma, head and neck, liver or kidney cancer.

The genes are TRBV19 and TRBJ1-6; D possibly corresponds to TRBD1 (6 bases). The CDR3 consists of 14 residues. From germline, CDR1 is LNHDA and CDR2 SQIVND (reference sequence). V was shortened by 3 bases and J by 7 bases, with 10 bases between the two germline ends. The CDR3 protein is CASSIGRGNSPLHF. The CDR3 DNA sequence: TGTGCCAGTAGTATTGGCAGGGGAAATTCACCCCTCCACTTT.

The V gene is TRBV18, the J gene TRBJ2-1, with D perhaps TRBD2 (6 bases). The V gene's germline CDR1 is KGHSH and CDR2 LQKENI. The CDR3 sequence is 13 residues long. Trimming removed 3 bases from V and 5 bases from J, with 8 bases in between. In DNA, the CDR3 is TGTGCCAGCTCACCGGGACTCGACAATGAGCAGTTCTTC. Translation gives CASSPGLDNEQFF.

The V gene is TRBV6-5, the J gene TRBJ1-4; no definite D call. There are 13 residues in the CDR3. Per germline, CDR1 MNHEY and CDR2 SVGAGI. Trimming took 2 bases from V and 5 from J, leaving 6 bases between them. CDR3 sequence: CASSYNTNEKLFF. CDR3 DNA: TGTGCCAGCAGTTACAACACGAATGAAAAACTGTTTTTT.

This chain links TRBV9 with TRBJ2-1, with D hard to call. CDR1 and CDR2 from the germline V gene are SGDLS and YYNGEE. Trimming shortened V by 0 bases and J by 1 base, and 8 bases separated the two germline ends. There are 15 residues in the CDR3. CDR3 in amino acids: CASSVGLGSYNEQFF. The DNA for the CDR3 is TGTGCCAGCAGCGTAGGGTTGGGGTCCTACAATGAGCAGTTCTTC. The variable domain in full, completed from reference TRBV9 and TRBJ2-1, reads DSGVTQTPKHLITATGQRVTLRCSPRSGDLSVYWYQQSLDQGLQFLIQYYNGEERAKGNILERFSAQQFPDLHSELNLSSLELGDSALYFCASSVGLGSYNEQFFGPGTRLTVL.

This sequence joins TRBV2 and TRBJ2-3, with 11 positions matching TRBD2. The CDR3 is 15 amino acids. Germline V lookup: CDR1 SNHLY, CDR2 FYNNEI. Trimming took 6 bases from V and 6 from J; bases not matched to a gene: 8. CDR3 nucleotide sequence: TGTGCCAGCAGGGGGACTAGCGGAGGCAAGGATACGCAGTATTTT. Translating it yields CASRGTSGGKDTQYF. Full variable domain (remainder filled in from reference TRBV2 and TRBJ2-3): EPEVTQTPSHQVTQMGQEVILRCVPISNHLYFYWYRQILGQKVEFLVSFYNNEISEKSEIFDDQFSVERPDGSNFTLKIRSTKLEDSAMYFCASRGTSGGKDTQYFGPGTRLTVL.